These 15 T cell receptor beta chains were all obtained from the same sample, sequenced in a study of cytomegalovirus exposure and HLA in healthy donors. The PCR had 60 Vbeta and 13 Jbeta primers. This table comes from immunoSEQ multiplex PCR, and its TCRdb copy is limited to in-frame clones, with some not included. The data hold 130,000 to 150,000 clones, with about 78% observed a single time. Sample: PBMCs. These receptors came from a male donor in good health and CMV-seronegative.

The V and J genes are TRBV7-8 and TRBJ2-1; 8 nucleotides match TRBD1. CDR1 is SGHVS, CDR2 FQNEAQ, per germline. The V gene end was trimmed by 1 base and the J gene end by 7 bases; junction bases not matched to a gene: 6. The CDR3 sequence is 15 residues long. The CDR3 loop is CASSLEGRGPNEQFF. CDR3 in DNA: TGTGCCAGCAGCTTAGAAGGCAGGGGGCCGAATGAGCAGTTCTTC.

This clone was counted a few times. The chain recombines TRBV5-1 with TRBJ2-7; D unclear. V lost 0 bases and J 7 bases, leaving 11 bases between the germline ends. The CDR3 runs to 13 residues. Looked up from germline, CDR1 is SGHRS and CDR2 is YFSETQ. DNA for the CDR3: TGCGCCAGCAGCTTGGGACAACCCCGAGAGCAGTACTTC. Residues: CASSLGQPREQYF.

The chain has TRBV6-1 and TRBJ2-7; D uncertain. Deletions cut 1 base from V and 0 bases from J, with 16 bases between. Germline V gives CDR1 MNHNS, CDR2 SASEGT. CDR3 size: 17 residues. The CDR3: CASSEEAPRLSSYEQYF. The CDR3 bases are TGTGCCAGCAGTGAAGAAGCCCCCAGGTTATCCTCCTACGAGCAGTACTTC.

J is TRBJ1-2 and V is TRBV5-4; D uncertain. V dropped 3 bases and J dropped 6 bases, with 18 bases sitting between them. This CDR3 spans 15 amino acids. Germline CDR1 SGHNT, CDR2 YYREEE (reference sequence). Here the CDR3 reads CASSWLGGRLDGYTF. CDR3 coding DNA: TGTGCCAGCAGCTGGCTGGGAGGGAGGCTGGATGGCTACACCTTC.

The V and J genes are TRBV7-8 and TRBJ2-2, with D unresolved. Trimming shortened V by 5 bases and J by 4 bases, and 11 bases separated the two germline ends. Germline loops: CDR1 SGHVS, CDR2 FQNEAQ. The CDR3 length is 14 residues. CDR3 loop: CASSLLLATGELFF. DNA of the CDR3: TGTGCCAGCAGCCTGCTGTTAGCCACCGGGGAGCTGTTTTTT.

The rearrangement uses TRBV2 and TRBJ1-4, with D possibly TRBD1 on 5 matching bases. The CDR3 has 17 residues. Germline loops: CDR1 SNHLY, CDR2 FYNNEI. V was trimmed by 0 bases and J by 6 bases, leaving 17 bases between them. The CDR3, as DNA: TGTGCCAGCAGTGAAGCGCCGGTGGCAGGGATGTATGAAAAACTGTTTTTT. Its translation: CASSEAPVAGMYEKLFF.

This chain joins TRBV12-5 and TRBJ2-5, with D tentatively TRBD2 (5 bases). Germline V gives CDR1 LGHNT, CDR2 FRNRAP. With 7 bases removed from V and 5 bases from J, the gap between germline ends came to 11 bases. The CDR3 extends over 12 amino acids. The CDR3 is CASAKPGETQYF. CDR3 nucleotides: TGTGCTAGTGCGAAACCGGGGGAGACCCAGTACTTC. Full variable domain (outside the CDR3, taken from reference TRBV12-5 and TRBJ2-5): DARVTQTPRHKVTEMGQEVTMRCQPILGHNTVFWYRQTMMQGLELLAYFRNRAPLDDSGMPKDRFSAEMPDATLATLKIQPSEPRDSAVYFCASAKPGETQYFGPGTRLLVL.

The gene calls are TRBV5-1 and TRBJ1-3; D may be TRBD1 (6 bases). V was cut by 3 bases and J by 5 bases, with 12 bases left in between. There are 14 residues in the CDR3. Looked up from germline, CDR1 is SGHRS and CDR2 is YFSETQ. In DNA form, the CDR3 reads TGCGCCAGCAGCTCCCAGGGGATACGAAACACCATATATTTT. Translated: CASSSQGIRNTIYF.

This rearrangement joins TRBV30 to TRBJ2-7, with 7 bases aligning to TRBD2. The germline CDR1 and CDR2 sequences are GTSNPN and SVGIG (reference sequence). CDR3 length: 14 amino acids. Trimming cost V 3 bases and J 3 bases; bases outside gene matches: 8. CDR3 sequence reads: CAWRLWSGNYEQYF. Written as DNA, the CDR3 is TGTGCCTGGAGGCTTTGGAGCGGGAACTACGAGCAGTACTTC. The full variable domain, its missing parts supplied by reference TRBV30 and TRBJ2-7, is SQTIHQWPATLVQPVGSPLSLECTVEGTSNPNLYWYRQAAGRGLQLLFYSVGIGQISSEVPQNLSASRPQDRQFILSSKKLLLSDSGFYLCAWRLWSGNYEQYFGPGTRLTVT.

The genes are TRBV9 and TRBJ2-7, with 8 nucleotides matching TRBD2. V shed 0 bases, J shed 6 bases, and the junction held 8 bases outside the gene matches. This CDR3 spans 15 amino acids. Germline V CDR1 and CDR2: SGDLS, YYNGEE. This CDR3 is CASSVAISRGGEQYF. CDR3 sequence (DNA): TGTGCCAGCAGCGTAGCGATATCTCGGGGGGGCGAGCAGTACTTC.

The rearrangement joins TRBV5-8 to TRBJ1-1, with a tentative D call TRBD1 (5 bases). Germline-derived CDR1 and CDR2 are SGHTS and YDEGEE. V was pared by 0 bases and J by 2 bases, with 11 bases between. The CDR3 is 15 residues long. The CDR3 reads CASSLGGRGNTEAFF. The CDR3 DNA is TGTGCCAGCAGCTTGGGGGGAAGGGGAAACACTGAAGCTTTCTTT.

The chain carries TRBV12-5 and TRBJ2-7; D perhaps matches TRBD1 (6 bases). Germline CDR1 is LGHNT and CDR2 is FRNRAP. The CDR3 length is 15 residues. Trimming cost V 4 bases and J 4 bases, with 17 bases left between them. Here the CDR3 DNA reads TGTGCTAGTGGTTCGGCGGACAGAGGATATTACGAGCAGTACTTC. Residues: CASGSADRGYYEQYF.

This clone has a handful of counts. The chain recombines TRBV11-1 with TRBJ2-2; 11 nucleotides agree with TRBD2. Trimming cost V 3 bases and J 3 bases; bases outside gene matches: 6. CDR1 SGHAT and CDR2 FQDESV come from the germline V gene (reference sequence). This CDR3 contains 17 residues. The CDR3 here is CASSFGGLAAYTGELFF. The CDR3 DNA reads as TGTGCCAGCAGCTTTGGGGGACTAGCGGCCTACACCGGGGAGCTGTTTTTT.

V and J are TRBV7-9 and TRBJ2-7, with no clear D. The V end lost 5 bases, the J end lost 7 bases, and 18 bases lay between the germline ends. The CDR3 loop spans 14 amino acids. From germline, CDR1 is SEHNR and CDR2 FQNEAQ (reference sequence). CDR3 region: CASSLSQLSTEQYF. For the CDR3, the DNA is TGTGCCAGCAGCCTTTCACAGTTATCTACGGAGCAGTACTTC.

This clone was seen a handful of times. This rearrangement joins TRBV7-9 to TRBJ1-5, with 10 bases fitting TRBD1. V lost 5 bases and J lost 5; bases outside the gene matches: 6. This CDR3 has 15 residues. Germline values: CDR1 SEHNR, CDR2 FQNEAQ (reference sequence). CDR3 coding DNA: TGTGCCAGCAGCCAAGGACAGGGGGTTCATCAGCCCCAGCATTTT. Amino acid sequence: CASSQGQGVHQPQHF.